A selection of T cell receptor beta chains follows, all from one sample in a study of blood T cell repertoires in COVID-19. Only in-frame clones appear in the TCRdb table, and some are missing; sequencing was by immunoSEQ multiplex PCR. The top ten clones hold around 4.5% of a sample with 130,000 to 150,000 clones, roughly 89% of them seen once. The sequenced sample was peripheral blood. These receptors were obtained from a woman aged 40 to 50 with acute or convalescent COVID-19. Both conserved end residues are part of each CDR3. Fields, in order: D gene, V gene, J gene, clone size, CDR3 DNA, CDR3 protein. The D gene is left open where the match is weak. Part of the rows lack a size; the others show once, few, many or a class for expanded clones.

D gene: TRBD1
V gene: TRBV5-1
J gene: TRBJ2-7
clone size: -
CDR3 DNA: TGCGCCAGCAGCTTGGCCCCAGGGGGCTTCTACGAGCAGTACTTC
CDR3 protein: CASSLAPGGFYEQYF

D gene: TRBD2
V gene: TRBV6-2/TRBV6-3
J gene: TRBJ2-5
clone size: -
CDR3 DNA: TGTGCCAGCAGTTACTCGCAGATAGCGGGAAGGGAGAGAGAGACCCAGTACTTC
CDR3 protein: CASSYSQIAGRERETQYF

D gene: TRBD2
V gene: TRBV11-2
J gene: TRBJ2-7
clone size: -
CDR3 DNA: TGTGCCAGCAGCCGTTTAGCGGGAGACTACGAGCAGTACTTC
CDR3 protein: CASSRLAGDYEQYF

D gene: -
V gene: TRBV27
J gene: TRBJ1-6
clone size: -
CDR3 DNA: TGTGCCAGCAGTTTAGCCACCCCCAGGTTCAATTCACCCCTCCACTTT
CDR3 protein: CASSLATPRFNSPLHF

D gene: -
V gene: TRBV5-4
J gene: TRBJ1-1
clone size: -
CDR3 DNA: TGTGCCAGCAGCTTGGCCTACGGGAACACTGAAGCTTTCTTT
CDR3 protein: CASSLAYGNTEAFF

D gene: -
V gene: TRBV20-1
J gene: TRBJ1-3
clone size: -
CDR3 DNA: TGCAGTGCTAGGAGTGGAAACACCATATATTTT
CDR3 protein: CSARSGNTIYF

D gene: -
V gene: TRBV18
J gene: TRBJ2-2
clone size: few
CDR3 DNA: TGTGCCAGCTCCGAGACCGGGGAGCTGTTTTTT
CDR3 protein: CASSETGELFF

D gene: -
V gene: TRBV12-5
J gene: TRBJ1-5
clone size: -
CDR3 DNA: TGTGCTAGTAATCAGGGGCATCAGCCCCAGCATTTT
CDR3 protein: CASNQGHQPQHF

D gene: -
V gene: TRBV19
J gene: TRBJ2-1
clone size: -
CDR3 DNA: TGTGCCAGTAGTACCCGCTATTGGAATGAGCAGTTCTTC
CDR3 protein: CASSTRYWNEQFF

D gene: TRBD2
V gene: TRBV18
J gene: TRBJ2-5
clone size: -
CDR3 DNA: TGTGCCAGCTCACAACGGGGGGGCCGGGAGACCCAGTACTTC
CDR3 protein: CASSQRGGRETQYF

D gene: -
V gene: TRBV6-2/TRBV6-3
J gene: TRBJ1-2
clone size: once
CDR3 DNA: TGTGCCAGCAGTTTTACAGGGCGAGGTGGCTACACCTTC
CDR3 protein: CASSFTGRGGYTF

D gene: -
V gene: TRBV19
J gene: TRBJ1-1
clone size: -
CDR3 DNA: TGTGCCAGTAGTATACTGGCAGGGCACGCTGAAGCTTTCTTT
CDR3 protein: CASSILAGHAEAFF

D gene: -
V gene: TRBV19
J gene: TRBJ1-1
clone size: once
CDR3 DNA: TGTGCCAGTAGCCAGGGTAACACTGAAGCTTTCTTT
CDR3 protein: CASSQGNTEAFF

D gene: -
V gene: TRBV6-5
J gene: TRBJ1-1
clone size: -
CDR3 DNA: TGTGCCAGCAGGGACCGGAGGCTGAACACTGAAGCTTTCTTT
CDR3 protein: CASRDRRLNTEAFF

D gene: TRBD1
V gene: TRBV9
J gene: TRBJ1-2
clone size: -
CDR3 DNA: TGTGCCAGCAGCGTAACATCACCCGGGACAGAAGATGGCTACACCTTC
CDR3 protein: CASSVTSPGTEDGYTF

D gene: TRBD1
V gene: TRBV4-1
J gene: TRBJ1-5
clone size: -
CDR3 DNA: TGCGCCAGCAGCCAAAACAGGGGGCTTCAGCCCCAGCATTTT
CDR3 protein: CASSQNRGLQPQHF

D gene: -
V gene: TRBV5-5
J gene: TRBJ2-2
clone size: -
CDR3 DNA: TGTGCCAGCAGCTTGCAGCGGTCCGGGGAGCTGTTTTTT
CDR3 protein: CASSLQRSGELFF

D gene: -
V gene: TRBV5-4
J gene: TRBJ2-5
clone size: -
CDR3 DNA: TGTGCCAGCAGCTTCAGGGGTGAGACCCAGTACTTC
CDR3 protein: CASSFRGETQYF

D gene: -
V gene: TRBV28
J gene: TRBJ1-2
clone size: -
CDR3 DNA: TGTGCCAGCAGGCCCGGACAAGTAATCTATGGCTACACCTTC
CDR3 protein: CASRPGQVIYGYTF

D gene: -
V gene: TRBV11-2
J gene: TRBJ1-1
clone size: -
CDR3 DNA: TGTGCCAGCAGCTTAGGGGCTGGGGCACTTTCTGAAGCTTTCTTT
CDR3 protein: CASSLGAGALSEAFF

D gene: TRBD1
V gene: TRBV27
J gene: TRBJ1-1
clone size: -
CDR3 DNA: TGTGCCAGCAGACTACTCACAGGGGGCACTGAAGCTTTCTTT
CDR3 protein: CASRLLTGGTEAFF

D gene: -
V gene: TRBV5-1
J gene: TRBJ1-1
clone size: -
CDR3 DNA: TGCGCCAGCAGCTTGGAATCGACAGACCACACTGAAGCTTTCTTT
CDR3 protein: CASSLESTDHTEAFF

D gene: -
V gene: TRBV5-4
J gene: TRBJ1-2
clone size: -
CDR3 DNA: TGTGCCAGCAGCTTGTCCGGAGGTGCCACAAGCTATGGCTACACCTTC
CDR3 protein: CASSLSGGATSYGYTF

D gene: TRBD1
V gene: TRBV9
J gene: TRBJ1-1
clone size: -
CDR3 DNA: TGTGCCAGCAGCGCTTCCGACAGGGGGACTGAAGCTTTCTTT
CDR3 protein: CASSASDRGTEAFF

D gene: TRBD1
V gene: TRBV12-3/TRBV12-4
J gene: TRBJ1-3
clone size: -
CDR3 DNA: TGTGCCAGCAGGACAGGGGTCGGAAACACCATATATTTT
CDR3 protein: CASRTGVGNTIYF

D gene: TRBD2
V gene: TRBV12-5
J gene: TRBJ2-5
clone size: -
CDR3 DNA: TGTGCTAGTGGTTTTGGACTAGCGGTCCAAGAGACCCAGTACTTC
CDR3 protein: CASGFGLAVQETQYF

D gene: TRBD2
V gene: TRBV6-5
J gene: TRBJ2-7
clone size: -
CDR3 DNA: TGTGCCAGCAGTTACGGTTCTGCGGGAGGCTCCTACGAGCAGTACTTC
CDR3 protein: CASSYGSAGGSYEQYF

D gene: -
V gene: TRBV4-1
J gene: TRBJ2-3
clone size: -
CDR3 DNA: TGCGCCAGCAGCCCCGGGAACACAGATACGCAGTATTTT
CDR3 protein: CASSPGNTDTQYF

D gene: TRBD1
V gene: TRBV3-1/TRBV3-2
J gene: TRBJ2-7
clone size: once
CDR3 DNA: TGTGCCAGCAGCCGGCGGATGGGACAGGGAAATGAGCAGTACTTC
CDR3 protein: CASSRRMGQGNEQYF

D gene: -
V gene: TRBV5-1
J gene: TRBJ1-1
clone size: -
CDR3 DNA: TGCGCCAGCAGTATTACAGATTCGAACACTGAAGCTTTCTTT
CDR3 protein: CASSITDSNTEAFF

D gene: -
V gene: TRBV9
J gene: TRBJ1-2
clone size: -
CDR3 DNA: TGTGCCAGCGTCAGGGAGGATGGGTATGGCTACACCTTC
CDR3 protein: CASVREDGYGYTF

D gene: -
V gene: TRBV10-3
J gene: TRBJ1-2
clone size: -
CDR3 DNA: TGTGCCATCACCCTAGACAGCGAATATGGCTACACCTTC
CDR3 protein: CAITLDSEYGYTF

D gene: TRBD1
V gene: TRBV5-6
J gene: TRBJ2-5
clone size: -
CDR3 DNA: TGTGCCAGCAGCTTGGTAGGGACAGGGGAAGAGACCCAGTACTTC
CDR3 protein: CASSLVGTGEETQYF

D gene: TRBD1
V gene: TRBV10-1
J gene: TRBJ1-3
clone size: once
CDR3 DNA: TGCGCCAGCAGTCCGGGACAGATGCCTTCCTCTGGAAACACCATATATTTT
CDR3 protein: CASSPGQMPSSGNTIYF

D gene: TRBD2
V gene: TRBV2
J gene: TRBJ2-5
clone size: -
CDR3 DNA: TGTGCCAGCGGACATGGGCGGGGGGGTCAAGAGACCCAGTACTTC
CDR3 protein: CASGHGRGGQETQYF

D gene: TRBD1
V gene: TRBV27
J gene: TRBJ2-5
clone size: -
CDR3 DNA: TGTGCCAGCAGTCGGGACAGGGGAGAGACCCAGTACTTC
CDR3 protein: CASSRDRGETQYF

D gene: -
V gene: TRBV5-6
J gene: TRBJ1-2
clone size: -
CDR3 DNA: TGTGCCAGCAGCTTGGGCCCCCTAGAAAACTATGGCTACACCTTC
CDR3 protein: CASSLGPLENYGYTF

D gene: TRBD2
V gene: TRBV7-2
J gene: TRBJ2-5
clone size: once
CDR3 DNA: TGTGCCAGCAGCCTAAGGGTAGCGGGGGGACCTCAACAAGAGACCCAGTACTTC
CDR3 protein: CASSLRVAGGPQQETQYF

D gene: -
V gene: TRBV3-1/TRBV3-2
J gene: TRBJ1-1
clone size: -
CDR3 DNA: TGTGCCAGCAGCCAAGCTGGACAGATGAACACTGAAGCTTTCTTT
CDR3 protein: CASSQAGQMNTEAFF

D gene: TRBD1
V gene: TRBV7-2
J gene: TRBJ1-4
clone size: -
CDR3 DNA: TGTGCCAGCAGCCCACGAGGGACAGTTTTTACTAATGAAAAACTGTTTTTT
CDR3 protein: CASSPRGTVFTNEKLFF

D gene: -
V gene: TRBV6-2/TRBV6-3
J gene: TRBJ2-7
clone size: few
CDR3 DNA: TGTGCCAGCAGTTACGAGATCCACGAGCAGTACTTC
CDR3 protein: CASSYEIHEQYF

D gene: TRBD1
V gene: TRBV27
J gene: TRBJ2-7
clone size: once
CDR3 DNA: TGTGCCAGCAGTTTAGGGACAGGGTGGGACGAGCAGTACTTC
CDR3 protein: CASSLGTGWDEQYF

D gene: TRBD1
V gene: TRBV5-4
J gene: TRBJ1-1
clone size: -
CDR3 DNA: TGTGCCAGCAGCTTGGGGGTAGGGGGCAAAGAAGCTTTCTTT
CDR3 protein: CASSLGVGGKEAFF

D gene: TRBD2
V gene: TRBV11-2
J gene: TRBJ2-7
clone size: -
CDR3 DNA: TGTGCCAGCAGCTCTGATCGGACTAGCGGGAGTCTACTGCAGTACTTC
CDR3 protein: CASSSDRTSGSLLQYF

D gene: -
V gene: TRBV29-1
J gene: TRBJ2-5
clone size: -
CDR3 DNA: TGCAGCGTTGACAGGGAAGGGACCCAGTACTTC
CDR3 protein: CSVDREGTQYF

D gene: TRBD2
V gene: TRBV9
J gene: TRBJ2-3
clone size: -
CDR3 DNA: TGTGCCAGCAGCGTGACGGGGGGGCTTCTCGCAGATACGCAGTATTTT
CDR3 protein: CASSVTGGLLADTQYF

D gene: -
V gene: TRBV30
J gene: TRBJ1-4
clone size: -
CDR3 DNA: TGTGCCTGGAGTGAGGGGGGGAGTGAAAAACTGTTTTTT
CDR3 protein: CAWSEGGSEKLFF

D gene: -
V gene: TRBV30
J gene: TRBJ1-2
clone size: -
CDR3 DNA: TGTGCCGGAGGACCGATTATTAACTATGGCTACACCTTC
CDR3 protein: CAGGPIINYGYTF

D gene: -
V gene: TRBV25-1
J gene: TRBJ1-1
clone size: once
CDR3 DNA: TGTGCCAGCACAGGGAACACTGAAGCTTTCTTT
CDR3 protein: CASTGNTEAFF

D gene: TRBD1
V gene: TRBV5-4
J gene: TRBJ2-1
clone size: -
CDR3 DNA: TGTGCCAGCAGCGAACCGGGACAGTTGTTCCGCGAGCAGTTCTTC
CDR3 protein: CASSEPGQLFREQFF

D gene: -
V gene: TRBV20-1
J gene: TRBJ2-7
clone size: -
CDR3 DNA: TGCAGTGCTAGTTACGGACTAGGGGGTGTCTACGAGCAGTACTTC
CDR3 protein: CSASYGLGGVYEQYF

D gene: TRBD1
V gene: TRBV19
J gene: TRBJ1-2
clone size: once
CDR3 DNA: TGTGCCAGTAGTCCCAACGACGACAGGGGAGATGGCTACACCTTC
CDR3 protein: CASSPNDDRGDGYTF

D gene: -
V gene: TRBV20-1
J gene: TRBJ1-2
clone size: few
CDR3 DNA: TGCAGTGCTAGTCACAGACAGAGCGGGGGCTACACCTTC
CDR3 protein: CSASHRQSGGYTF

D gene: TRBD1
V gene: TRBV9
J gene: TRBJ1-5
clone size: -
CDR3 DNA: TGTGCCAGCAGCGGCAGGGACAGTAATCAGCCCCAGCATTTT
CDR3 protein: CASSGRDSNQPQHF

D gene: -
V gene: TRBV2
J gene: TRBJ2-2
clone size: -
CDR3 DNA: TGTGCCAGCAGTGGCGAGGGTCCCGGGGAGCTGTTTTTT
CDR3 protein: CASSGEGPGELFF

D gene: TRBD1
V gene: TRBV5-1
J gene: TRBJ1-6
clone size: -
CDR3 DNA: TGCGCCAGCACCCAGGGGGGTAATTCACCCCTCCACTTT
CDR3 protein: CASTQGGNSPLHF

D gene: TRBD1
V gene: TRBV10-3
J gene: TRBJ2-1
clone size: -
CDR3 DNA: TGTGCCATCAGTTCGGACAGGGTACCGGAAAATGAGCAGTTCTTC
CDR3 protein: CAISSDRVPENEQFF

D gene: TRBD1
V gene: TRBV7-3
J gene: TRBJ2-3
clone size: -
CDR3 DNA: TGTGCCAGCAGCTTCCTGGGACAGGCGGATACGCAGTATTTT
CDR3 protein: CASSFLGQADTQYF

D gene: -
V gene: TRBV28
J gene: TRBJ1-5
clone size: once
CDR3 DNA: TGTGCCAGCAGTCCGTCGGGTGGTAAGCCCCAGCATTTT
CDR3 protein: CASSPSGGKPQHF